Below, 24 T cell receptor beta chains from the same sample are listed, as sequenced in a study of CD8+CD57+ T cells in acquired aplastic anemia. Genomic DNA was employed as the template in profiling TCR beta VDJ and CDR3. TCRdb passed the reads through MiXCR, listing each CDR3 protein once. The sample includes some 190,000 distinct CDR3 sequences, around 50% seen only once; the top ten take roughly 15%. The material sequenced was sorted CD4+, CD8+, or CD8+CD57+ T cells (not recorded which) from PBMCs. Receptors were obtained from a human donor in good health, serving as a control.

This clonotype was recorded once. The J gene is TRBJ1-4, the V gene TRBV15, with TRBD1 matching 9 bases. J was trimmed by 0 bases and V by 3 bases; bases with no gene match: 5. The CDR3 runs to 17 residues. The germline V gene encodes CDR1 LNHNV and CDR2 YYDKDF (reference sequence). The CDR3 loop is CATSRNRDRATNEKLFF. The CDR3 DNA sequence: TGTGCCACCAGCAGGAACCGGGACAGGGCAACTAATGAAAAACTGTTTTTT.

The chain combines TRBV7-3 with TRBJ2-6; 10 bases align to TRBD1. After removal of 3 bases from V and 4 bases from J, the junction contained 9 bases not matched to a gene. The CDR3 is 18 amino acids. CDR1 is SGHTA, CDR2 FQGTGA, per germline. The CDR3 spells CASSLGRQGAGGANVLTF. The CDR3 nucleotides read TGTGCCAGCAGCTTGGGTAGACAGGGGGCTGGAGGGGCCAACGTCCTGACTTTC.

This chain uses TRBV15 with TRBJ2-3, with 8 bases lining up with TRBD1. The germline gives CDR1 LNHNV, CDR2 YYDKDF (reference sequence). The CDR3 consists of 14 residues. V shed 3 bases and J 4 bases; nucleotides not matched to a gene: 3. The CDR3 DNA reads as TGTGCCACCAGCAGCTTACAGGGGGCAGATACGCAGTATTTT. It is translated as CATSSLQGADTQYF. Using reference TRBV15 and TRBJ2-3 for the parts outside the CDR3, the full variable domain is DAMVIQNPRYQVTQFGKPVTLSCSQTLNHNVMYWYQQKSSQAPKLLFHYYDKDFNNEADTPDNFQSRRPNTSFCFLDIRSPGLGDTAMYLCATSSLQGADTQYFGPGTRLTVL.

This clonotype was recorded at least ten times. This chain uses TRBV15 with TRBJ1-4; D call uncertain. Germline CDR1 reads LNHNV; CDR2 reads YYDKDF (reference sequence). The CDR3 contains 15 residues. With 5 bases removed from V and 5 bases from J, the gap between germline ends came to 15 bases. This CDR3 is CATSPQRARNEKLFF. For the CDR3, the DNA is TGTGCCACCAGCCCTCAACGGGCTAGGAATGAAAAACTGTTTTTT.

This clonotype has at least ten counts. The V call is TRBV7-3, the J call TRBJ1-3; D possibly corresponds to TRBD1 (6 bases). V was clipped by 2 bases and J by 2 bases, with 10 bases between them. CDR1 is SGHTA, CDR2 FQGTGA, per germline. There are 15 residues in the CDR3. In DNA, the CDR3 is TGTGCCAGCAGCTTACGCCCAGGGGCTGGAAACACCATATATTTT. Its translation: CASSLRPGAGNTIYF.

This clonotype occurred many times. The rearrangement joins TRBV5-6 to TRBJ1-5; 8 bases fit TRBD1. Germline assignment: CDR1 SGHDT and CDR2 YYEEEE. Unmatched junction bases numbered 9, after V lost 4 bases and J lost 0 bases. This CDR3 region has 17 residues. CDR3 residues: CASSVWTGIYSNQPQHF. The CDR3 DNA follows: TGTGCCAGCAGCGTTTGGACAGGGATATATAGCAATCAGCCCCAGCATTTT.

This clonotype was picked up many times. V usage is TRBV20-1 and J usage is TRBJ2-7; D is ambiguous. CDR1 is DFQATT, CDR2 SNEGSKA, per germline (reference sequence). This CDR3 spans 14 amino acids. Deletions cut 3 bases from V and 3 bases from J, with 15 bases between. DNA for the CDR3: TGCAGTGCTAGCTCTGACTCAACTGGCTACGAGCAGTACTTC. Protein: CSASSDSTGYEQYF.

This clonotype showed up many times. J is TRBJ1-4 and V is TRBV5-1, with TRBD1 as a possible D gene (5 bases). Deletions cut 5 bases from V and 2 bases from J, with 10 bases between. CDR3 length: 14 residues. Germline assignment: CDR1 SGHRS and CDR2 YFSETQ. CDR3 sequence: CASSSGRTNEKLFF. DNA of the CDR3: TGCGCCAGCAGTTCGGGACGTACTAATGAAAAACTGTTTTTT.

This clonotype was picked up many times. The chain joins TRBV25-1 to TRBJ2-7, with D maybe TRBD2 (6 bases). Germline CDR1 and CDR2: MGHDK and SYGVNS. The V end was cut by 4 bases, the J end by 7 bases, with 14 bases between. The CDR3 consists of 13 residues. The CDR3 region has the DNA TGTGCCAGCAGTGTTGCGGGATGGAGGGAGCAGTACTTC. Its translation: CASSVAGWREQYF.

This clonotype occurred many times. The V and J genes are TRBV28 and TRBJ1-2, with a tentative D call TRBD1 (6 bases). CDR1 is MDHEN, CDR2 SYDVKM, per germline. The CDR3 length is 13 residues. V was pared by 6 bases and J by 8 bases, with 16 bases between. CDR3 in amino acids: CASSLEGEYGYTF. As DNA, the CDR3 is TGTGCCAGCAGCCTCGAGGGGGAGTACGGCTACACCTTC.

This clonotype has a handful of counts. V is TRBV4-1 and J is TRBJ2-3, with TRBD2 matching over 9 bases. V lost 0 bases to trimming and J lost 1 base; unmatched junction nucleotides: 8. There are 18 residues in the CDR3. Germline V gene lookup returns CDR1 MGHRA and CDR2 YSYEKL. The CDR3 sequence is CASSQESGASGGTDTQYF. The CDR3 DNA sequence: TGCGCCAGCAGCCAAGAATCCGGGGCTAGCGGGGGCACAGATACGCAGTATTTT.

The chain combines TRBV9 with TRBJ2-5; no definite D call. Germline values: CDR1 SGDLS, CDR2 YYNGEE. The CDR3 contains 13 residues. Between the trimmed V and J ends, which lost 0 bases and 5 bases, there was a span of 8 bases. The CDR3 region has the DNA TGTGCCAGCAGCGTAGGATTCGGGGAGACCCAGTACTTC. Translated: CASSVGFGETQYF.

The chain couples TRBV7-9 to TRBJ1-1; 8 positions agree with TRBD1. This CDR3 is built from 13 residues. Germline assignment: CDR1 SEHNR and CDR2 FQNEAQ (reference sequence). V dropped 3 bases and J dropped 5; count of bases not matched to a gene: 2. In nucleotides, the CDR3 is TGTGCCAGCAGCTTTACAGGGGGGACTGAAGCTTTCTTT. It encodes CASSFTGGTEAFF.

The V gene is TRBV6-5, the J gene TRBJ2-7; TRBD2 matches 7 bases. The junction had 9 bases not matched to a gene; V was cut back by 7 bases and J by 3 bases. The CDR3 totals 14 residues. Germline CDR1 reads MNHEY; CDR2 reads SVGAGI. The CDR3 is CASNLSGTGYEQYF. As DNA, the CDR3 is TGTGCCAGCAACTTAAGCGGGACCGGCTACGAGCAGTACTTC.

The rearrangement uses TRBV15 and TRBJ2-7; 7 bases fit TRBD1. CDR1 is LNHNV and CDR2 is YYDKDF in the germline V gene (reference sequence). V shed 3 bases, J shed 0 bases, and the junction held 11 bases outside the gene matches. The CDR3 contains 17 residues. Here the CDR3 DNA reads TGTGCCACCAGCAGTGTGGGACAGACCGAAGTCTCCTACGAGCAGTACTTC. It specifies CATSSVGQTEVSYEQYF.

V usage is TRBV29-1 and J usage is TRBJ1-1; the match to TRBD1 covers 12 bases. Per the germline V gene, CDR1 is SQVTM and CDR2 is ANQGSEA. This CDR3 comprises 16 residues. V gave up 4 bases and J gave up 5 bases; unmatched junction bases: 11. CDR3 in amino acids: CSVVSGQGAKGTEAFF. CDR3 DNA sequence: TGCAGCGTTGTTTCGGGACAGGGGGCTAAAGGAACTGAAGCTTTCTTT.

The table lists this clonotype with many counts. It is unclear where the CDR3 begins or ends on the DNA, so no DNA is shown, and the CDR3 is as TCRdb lists it. V usage is TRBV10-1 and J usage is TRBJ1-1; the DNA was not compared with TRBD1, the D call given in the table. The germline CDR1 and CDR2 sequences are WNHNN and SYGVQD (reference sequence). The CDR3 is 16 amino acids long, termini counted. This CDR3 reads CATQDREENYTCYAFF.

This clonotype was picked up many times. The J gene is TRBJ2-1, the V gene TRBV11-3; 10 bases match TRBD2. CDR3 length: 16 amino acids. V was clipped by 5 bases and J by 0 bases; unmatched bases: 4. Germline loops: CDR1 SGHNT, CDR2 YENEEA. In DNA, the CDR3 is TGTGCCAGCAGCAAACTAGCGGGGAGCTCCTACAATGAGCAGTTCTTC. Encoded protein: CASSKLAGSSYNEQFF.

This clonotype appeared a few times. V usage is TRBV7-8 and J usage is TRBJ1-5; D unresolved. The CDR3 runs to 17 residues. From germline, CDR1 is SGHVS and CDR2 FQNEAQ. Trimming took 0 bases from V and 0 from J, leaving 12 bases between them. DNA for the CDR3: TGTGCCAGCAGCTTAGCGGCAGACCCTAATAGCAATCAGCCCCAGCATTTT. Translating it yields CASSLAADPNSNQPQHF.

On this clonotype itself: Likely a read error: the CDR3 ends without its conserved phenylalanine or tryptophan. The rearrangement uses TRBV11-2 and TRBJ2-7, with 7 bases identical to TRBD2. The CDR3 sequence is 15 residues long. Unmatched junction bases numbered 9, after V lost 5 bases and J lost 2 bases. In germline, CDR1 is SGHAT, CDR2 FQNNGV. CDR3 loop: CASSPGTGGTYEQYL. DNA for the CDR3: TGTGCCAGCAGCCCCGGGACGGGGGGTACCTACGAGCAGTACCTC.

J is TRBJ2-7 and V is TRBV18; TRBD1 or TRBD2 may be the D gene (5 bases each). V was shortened by 2 bases and J by 2 bases, with 10 bases between the two germline ends. This CDR3 is 14 amino acids long. CDR1 KGHSH and CDR2 LQKENI come from the germline V gene. CDR3 coding DNA: TGTGCCAGCTCACCATGGGACGGCCCCTACGAGCAGTACTTC. The encoded protein is CASSPWDGPYEQYF. Drawing the rest from reference TRBV18 and TRBJ2-7, the complete variable domain is NAGVMQNPRHLVRRRGQEARLRCSPMKGHSHVYWYRQLPEEGLKFMVYLQKENIIDESGMPKERFSAEFPKEGPSILRIQQVVRGDSAAYFCASSPWDGPYEQYFGPGTRLTVT.

This chain connects TRBV18 to TRBJ2-7; D remains ambiguous. This CDR3 has 13 amino acids. V was clipped by 6 bases and J by 2 bases, with 11 bases between them. Germline V gene sequence: CDR1 KGHSH, CDR2 LQKENI. CDR3 nucleotide sequence: TGTGCCAGCTCTCCGGACCGAGCCTACGAGCAGTACTTC. Its protein is CASSPDRAYEQYF. Supplemented by reference TRBV18 and TRBJ2-7, the full variable domain reads NAGVMQNPRHLVRRRGQEARLRCSPMKGHSHVYWYRQLPEEGLKFMVYLQKENIIDESGMPKERFSAEFPKEGPSILRIQQVVRGDSAAYFCASSPDRAYEQYFGPGTRLTVT.

There are many counts of this clonotype. This rearrangement joins TRBV14 to TRBJ2-3; no reliable D call. Trimming shortened V by 0 bases and J by 1 base, and 11 bases separated the two germline ends. The CDR3 is 16 amino acids. Germline values: CDR1 SGHDN, CDR2 FVKESK. The CDR3 DNA sequence: TGTGCCAGCAGCCAAGAAGGGTCTACCCGCACAGATACGCAGTATTTT. It yields the protein CASSQEGSTRTDTQYF.

The gene calls are TRBV29-1 and TRBJ2-1; perhaps TRBD1 as D (6 bases). V gave up 5 bases and J gave up 9 bases, with 20 bases separating them. This CDR3 is 14 amino acids long. CDR1 and CDR2 (germline): SQVTM, ANQGSEA. The chain's CDR3 is CSVRSGHYDSEQFF. CDR3 DNA sequence: TGCAGCGTTAGGTCGGGACACTATGATAGTGAGCAGTTCTTC.